The next 19 T cell receptor beta chains were all read from a single sample in a study of blood T cells in healthy people across ages. The authors ran a second PCR of roughly 7 to 11 cycles using a sample-barcoded 5' primer and a J-beta primer mix. MiXCR was run by TCRdb on the 5' RACE reads, yielding one entry per CDR3 protein. The data contain 1.5 million to 2 million distinct CDR3 sequences, roughly 49% of them singletons. Sequencing input: blood. These TCRs come from a woman aged 40 to 49 in good health.

The chain has TRBV5-1 and TRBJ2-1, with TRBD2 identical over 10 bases. Germline-derived CDR1 and CDR2 are SGHRS and YFSETQ. After removal of 0 bases from V and 8 bases from J, the junction contained 8 bases not matched to a gene. CDR3 length: 16 amino acids. CDR3 coding DNA: TGCGCCAGCAGCTTGGATGGTAGCGGGGGGTTTGATGAGCAGTTCTTC. Translated: CASSLDGSGGFDEQFF.

In regard to this clonotype: At one boundary the junction diverges from the germline segment, which might be a read error. The V and J genes are TRBV7-7 and TRBJ2-5, with D possibly TRBD1 on 6 matching bases. Germline-derived CDR1 and CDR2 are SSHAT and FNYEAQ (reference sequence). The CDR3 totals 14 residues. The CDR3 loop is CASSFTGYSETQYF. The CDR3 DNA is TGTGCTAGCAGCTTTACAGGGTATTCGGAGACCCAGTACTTC.

The sample holds a few counts of this clonotype. CDR3 sequence reads: CASRLGGGQYNEQFF. DNA of the CDR3: TGTGCCAGCCGCCTTGGGGGCGGGCAATACAATGAGCAGTTCTTC. This chain connects TRBV7-2 to TRBJ2-1, with D perhaps TRBD1 (6 bases). Trimming pared 8 bases from V and 4 bases from J, leaving 18 bases between. Germline CDR1 and CDR2: SGHTA and FQGNSA. This CDR3 has 15 amino acids. The complete variable domain, with remaining parts taken from reference TRBV7-2 and TRBJ2-1, reads GAGVSQSPSNKVTEKGKDVELRCDPISGHTALYWYRQSLGQGLEFLIYFQGNSAPDKSGLPSDRFSAERTGGSVSTLTIQRTQQEDSAVYLCASRLGGGQYNEQFFGPGTRLTVL.

The rearrangement links TRBV27 to TRBJ1-6, with 8 nucleotides matching TRBD1. Losses at the gene ends were 6 bases for V and 7 bases for J; bases not matched to a gene: 8. Germline values: CDR1 MNHEY, CDR2 SMNVEV (reference sequence). This CDR3 has 15 residues. The CDR3 sequence is CASRPDRGRNSPLHF. The CDR3 nucleotides are TGTGCCAGCAGACCTGACAGGGGACGGAATTCACCCCTCCACTTT.

The V call is TRBV7-6, the J call TRBJ2-6, with D perhaps being TRBD1 or TRBD2 (5 bases each). V lost 5 bases and J lost 0, with 17 bases in between. Germline values: CDR1 SGHVS, CDR2 FNYEAQ. The CDR3 is 18 amino acids. The CDR3: CASSPIRDRSSGANVLTF. CDR3 nucleotide sequence: TGTGCCAGCAGCCCAATCCGGGACCGGAGCTCTGGGGCCAACGTCCTGACTTTC.

The rearrangement joins TRBV20-1 to TRBJ2-7, with 11 bases that match TRBD2. The CDR3 is 17 residues long. V trimming: 3 bases; J trimming: 3 bases; junction bases outside the gene matches: 13. Germline CDR1 reads DFQATT; CDR2 reads SNEGSKA (reference sequence). The CDR3 protein is CSASNRGLAGGRYEQYF. The CDR3 DNA reads TGCAGTGCTAGCAACAGAGGATTAGCGGGGGGGCGCTACGAGCAGTACTTC.

This clonotype has a handful of counts. The V call is TRBV6-1, the J call TRBJ2-6, with a possible D match to TRBD2 (5 bases). Germline values: CDR1 MNHNS, CDR2 SASEGT. V lost 3 bases, J lost 3 bases, and 15 bases lay in between. CDR3 length: 17 residues. The CDR3 nucleotides are TGTGCCAGCAGTGATGGAACTAGATTAAGTGGGGCCAACGTCCTGACTTTC. Encoded protein: CASSDGTRLSGANVLTF.

This sequence joins TRBV27 and TRBJ1-6; no definite D call. From germline, CDR1 is MNHEY and CDR2 SMNVEV (reference sequence). With 7 bases removed from V and 7 bases from J, the gap between germline ends came to 20 bases. The CDR3 is 16 residues long. The CDR3 DNA follows: TGTGCCAGCACCCCTTTGATGGGGATCGGAAATTCACCCCTCCACTTT. Its protein is CASTPLMGIGNSPLHF.

V usage is TRBV6-5 and J usage is TRBJ2-5; perhaps TRBD2 as D (7 bases). The DNA matches TRBJ2-7 better at its end, which makes the J call doubtful. From germline, CDR1 is MNHEY and CDR2 SVGAGI. The CDR3 length is 12 residues. This chain's CDR3 is CASGRGVGEQYF. The CDR3 nucleotides read TGTGCCAGTGGGAGGGGGGTCGGCGAGCAGTACTTC.

This clonotype showed up just a few times. The chain employs TRBV27 and TRBJ2-5; the D gene is possibly TRBD2 (5 bases). The CDR3 sequence is 14 residues long. CDR1 is MNHEY and CDR2 is SMNVEV in the germline V gene (reference sequence). Trimming stripped 9 bases from V and 9 bases from J, with 23 bases between. In nucleotides, the CDR3 is TGTGCCAGTCGGCGGAGGCCCCAAGAGAGGTCCCAGTACTTC. It translates to CASRRRPQERSQYF.

The J gene is TRBJ2-7, the V gene TRBV28, with D perhaps matching TRBD1 (6 bases). Per germline, CDR1 MDHEN and CDR2 SYDVKM. The CDR3 totals 19 residues. V lost 5 bases and J lost 0, with 26 bases in between. The CDR3 reads CASSGFPQLQGPSSYEQYF. CDR3 bases: TGTGCCAGCAGTGGCTTTCCTCAACTTCAGGGGCCGAGCTCCTACGAGCAGTACTTC.

On this clonotype itself: A read error is possible here, since a much larger clone lies one base away. The chain is built from TRBV7-8 and TRBJ2-7; 8 bases are a match to TRBD1. Germline CDR1 is SGHVS and CDR2 is FQNEAQ. The CDR3 runs 12 residues. V dropped 8 bases and J dropped 1; count of bases not matched to a gene: 1. CDR3: CASWTGSYEQYF. CDR3 sequence (DNA): TGTGCCAGCTGGACAGGGTCCTACGAGCAGTACTTC.

This chain links TRBV6-5 with TRBJ1-1, with 7 bases fitting TRBD1. This CDR3 region has 14 residues. V gave up 8 bases and J gave up 1 base; unmatched junction bases: 7. CDR1 and CDR2 (germline): MNHEY, SVGAGI. DNA of the CDR3: TGTGCCAGCGGTCAGGGGGTAGGGAACACTGAAGCTTTCTTT. Translating it yields CASGQGVGNTEAFF.

This sequence joins TRBV2 and TRBJ2-7; D unresolved. Germline assignment: CDR1 SNHLY and CDR2 FYNNEI. V lost 4 bases and J lost 1, with 14 bases in between. The CDR3 loop spans 15 amino acids. Here the CDR3 DNA reads TGTGCCAGCAGTGTCTCACAGCGTATTTCCTACGAGCAGTACTTC. Translation gives CASSVSQRISYEQYF.

A few counts support this clonotype. The chain combines TRBV3-1 with TRBJ2-7; possibly TRBD1 or TRBD2 for D (5 bases each). In germline, CDR1 is LGHDT, CDR2 YNNKEL (reference sequence). The CDR3 totals 12 residues. V lost 1 base and J lost 9, with 10 bases in between. In DNA, the CDR3 is TGTGCCAGCAGCCAAGTTGGGGGAGTGCAGTACTTC. This encodes CASSQVGGVQYF.

J is TRBJ1-6 and V is TRBV5-6, with 10 nucleotides matching TRBD1. Germline lookup yields CDR1 SGHDT and CDR2 YYEEEE. Losses at the gene ends were 2 bases for V and 9 bases for J; bases not matched to a gene: 8. CDR3 length: 16 residues. The chain's CDR3 is CASSFLDRGDRSPLHF. CDR3 bases: TGTGCCAGCAGCTTCCTGGACAGGGGGGATCGTTCACCCCTCCACTTT.

V gene TRBV5-8 combines with J gene TRBJ2-3; 11 bases agree with TRBD2. The CDR3 is 18 amino acids. Per germline, CDR1 SGHTS and CDR2 YDEGEE. J gave up 5 bases and V 1 base, and 12 bases lay outside the gene matches. Here the CDR3 reads CASSLNSASGGSLDTQYF. CDR3 DNA: TGTGCCAGCAGCTTGAATTCGGCTAGCGGGGGGTCCCTAGATACGCAGTATTTT.

This chain connects TRBV3-1 to TRBJ1-2, with D unclear. The CDR3 is made up of 12 amino acids. Germline loops: CDR1 LGHDT, CDR2 YNNKEL (reference sequence). Trimming took 2 bases from V and 5 from J, leaving 6 bases between them. The CDR3 DNA reads as TGTGCCAGCAGCCAATTACAGTATGGCTACACCTTC. It yields the protein CASSQLQYGYTF.

The chain joins TRBV4-1 to TRBJ1-1; TRBD1 is a possible D gene (5 bases). Germline V CDR1 and CDR2: MGHRA, YSYEKL. The CDR3 contains 14 residues. The germline V and J ends were trimmed by 4 bases and 3 bases, with 12 bases remaining between them. This chain's CDR3 is CASSPRLQDTEAFF. The DNA for the CDR3 is TGCGCCAGCAGCCCCAGGCTACAGGACACTGAAGCTTTCTTT.